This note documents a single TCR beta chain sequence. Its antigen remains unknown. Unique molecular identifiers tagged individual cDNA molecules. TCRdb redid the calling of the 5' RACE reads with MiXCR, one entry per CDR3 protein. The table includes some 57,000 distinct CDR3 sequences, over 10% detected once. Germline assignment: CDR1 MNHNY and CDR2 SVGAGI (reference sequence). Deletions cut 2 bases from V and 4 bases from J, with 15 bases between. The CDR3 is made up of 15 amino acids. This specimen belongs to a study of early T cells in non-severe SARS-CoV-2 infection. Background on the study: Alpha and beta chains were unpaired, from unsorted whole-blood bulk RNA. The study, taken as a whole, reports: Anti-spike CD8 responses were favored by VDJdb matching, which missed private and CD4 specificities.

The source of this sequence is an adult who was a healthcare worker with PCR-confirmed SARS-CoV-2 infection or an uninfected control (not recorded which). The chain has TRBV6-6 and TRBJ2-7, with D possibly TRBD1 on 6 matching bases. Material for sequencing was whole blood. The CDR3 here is CASSYQGSGAYEQYF. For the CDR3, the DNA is TGTGCCAGCAGTTACCAGGGGTCGGGTGCGTACGAGCAGTACTTC.